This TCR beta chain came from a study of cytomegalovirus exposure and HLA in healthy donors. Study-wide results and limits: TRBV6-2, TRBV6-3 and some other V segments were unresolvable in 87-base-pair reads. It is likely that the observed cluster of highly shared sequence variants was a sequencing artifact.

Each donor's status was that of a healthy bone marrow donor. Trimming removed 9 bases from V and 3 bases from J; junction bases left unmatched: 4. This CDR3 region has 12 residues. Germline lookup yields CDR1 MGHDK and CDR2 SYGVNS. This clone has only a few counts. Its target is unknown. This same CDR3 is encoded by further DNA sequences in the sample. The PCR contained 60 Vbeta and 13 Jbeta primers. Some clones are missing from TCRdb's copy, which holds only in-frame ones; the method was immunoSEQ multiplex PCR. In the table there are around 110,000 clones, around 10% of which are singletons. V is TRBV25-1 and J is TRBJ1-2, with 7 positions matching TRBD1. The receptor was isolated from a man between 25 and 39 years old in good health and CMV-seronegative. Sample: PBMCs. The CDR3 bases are TGTGCCAGTAGACAGGGAGACTATGGCTACACCTTC. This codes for CASRQGDYGYTF.